These 27 T cell receptor beta chains share one sample of origin, sequenced in a study of T cell changes during pregnancy in multiple sclerosis. The assay was immunoSEQ multiplex PCR, and TCRdb's table has in-frame clones only and misses some. The table shows roughly 42,000 clones, with over 80% occurring only once. The sequences come from CD4+ T cells from peripheral blood mononuclear cells, collected before pregnancy. The receptors shown here come from a female donor with multiple sclerosis, enrolled in a pregnancy study.

The V gene is TRBV27, the J gene TRBJ1-2, with D uncertain. The germline CDR1 and CDR2 sequences are MNHEY and SMNVEV (reference sequence). V was cut by 5 bases and J by 4 bases, with 20 bases left in between. CDR3 length: 16 residues. CDR3 DNA: TGTGCCAGCAGTCCCACTTCGGGGAGGGTCCTCTATGGCTACACCTTC. Protein product: CASSPTSGRVLYGYTF.

The J gene is TRBJ2-2, the V gene TRBV13, with 8 bases aligning to TRBD2. This CDR3 is 16 amino acids long. J lost 7 bases, V lost 5 bases, and 12 bases had no gene match. Per germline, CDR1 PRHDT and CDR2 FYEKMQ (reference sequence). The CDR3 loop reads CASSHPDRGGDGELFF. The CDR3, as DNA: TGTGCCAGCAGCCACCCCGACCGGGGGGGAGACGGGGAGCTGTTTTTT.

This chain uses TRBV20-1 with TRBJ2-5; D gene unclear. Between the trimmed V and J ends, which lost 4 bases and 4 bases, there was a span of 7 bases. The CDR3 consists of 11 residues. Germline loops: CDR1 DFQATT, CDR2 SNEGSKA (reference sequence). CDR3 in DNA: TGCAGTGCTATCCTTTTAGAGACCCAGTACTTC. It yields the protein CSAILLETQYF.

V gene TRBV10-3 combines with J gene TRBJ2-3; D is ambiguous. The V gene lost 4 bases and the J gene lost 2 bases, with 10 bases spanning the gap. This CDR3 has 14 amino acids. Germline values: CDR1 ENHRY, CDR2 SYGVKD. In nucleotides, the CDR3 is TGTGCCATCAGTGGGTGGCGGCCCACAGATACGCAGTATTTT. It yields the protein CAISGWRPTDTQYF.

This clone came up a few times. This chain links TRBV25-1 with TRBJ2-1; TRBD1 aligns across 8 bases. Germline V gives CDR1 MGHDK, CDR2 SYGVNS. V was pared by 4 bases and J by 6 bases, with 2 bases of the junction left unmatched. The CDR3 loop spans 13 amino acids. CDR3 coding DNA: TGTGCCAGCAGTGGGACAGGGTCCAATGAGCAGTTCTTC. Its translation is CASSGTGSNEQFF.

About this clone: The junction does not match germline at one end; this may be a read error. V and J are TRBV7-7 and TRBJ2-3; the D is unclear. The CDR3 covers 13 residues. In germline, CDR1 is SSHAT, CDR2 FNYEAQ (reference sequence). The CDR3 spells CASSPRHPDTQYF. As DNA, the CDR3 is TGTGCTAGCAGCCCGCGACACCCAGATACGCAGTATTTT.

CDR3 amino acids: CASSQDLGQWAFF. CDR3 DNA sequence: TGCGCCAGCAGCCAAGATCTTGGCCAGTGGGCTTTCTTT. The chain is built from TRBV4-3 and TRBJ1-1; the D is unclear. CDR1 LGHNA and CDR2 YSLEER come from the germline V gene. Trimming cost V 0 bases and J 11 bases, with 13 bases left between them. The CDR3 covers 13 residues.

The chain links TRBV9 to TRBJ2-3, with 8 bases identical to TRBD2. CDR3 length: 18 residues. With 3 bases clipped from V and 7 bases from J, the junction kept 19 bases outside the gene matches. Germline V gene lookup returns CDR1 SGDLS and CDR2 YYNGEE. CDR3 coding DNA: TGTGCCAGCAGCGCAGCCCCCTCTATGCAGCGGGGGAGTCATACGCAGTATTTT. Translated: CASSAAPSMQRGSHTQYF.

The gene calls are TRBV5-6 and TRBJ2-7, with D perhaps matching TRBD1 (6 bases). Trimming removed 0 bases from V and 5 bases from J, with 9 bases in between. The V gene's germline CDR1 is SGHDT and CDR2 YYEEEE. This CDR3 is 13 amino acids long. CDR3 bases: TGTGCCAGCAGCTTGGCCTACAGGGACGAGCAGTACTTC. As protein: CASSLAYRDEQYF.

The chain couples TRBV2 to TRBJ1-1, with D maybe TRBD1 (6 bases). Germline CDR1 SNHLY, CDR2 FYNNEI. The V gene lost 6 bases and the J gene lost 1 base, with 15 bases spanning the gap. This CDR3 has 15 amino acids. The CDR3 sequence: CASSKRGGSNTEAFF. CDR3 DNA: TGTGCCAGCAGCAAAAGGGGGGGGTCGAACACTGAAGCTTTCTTT.

This chain connects TRBV6-9 to TRBJ1-2; D is ambiguous. This CDR3 has 11 residues. V lost 5 bases and J 8 bases, leaving 9 bases between the germline ends. The germline gives CDR1 MNHGY, CDR2 SVAAGI. CDR3 DNA sequence: TGTGCCAGCAGTCCAAGAGAGGGCTACACCTTC. Translating gives CASSPREGYTF.

The V gene is TRBV15, the J gene TRBJ2-5, with D possibly matching TRBD2 (6 bases). CDR3 length: 15 amino acids. Germline V gene sequence: CDR1 LNHNV, CDR2 YYDKDF (reference sequence). V lost 1 base and J lost 3, with 12 bases in between. CDR3 sequence reads: CATSRGGALKETQYF. The CDR3 bases are TGTGCCACCAGCAGAGGCGGGGCCCTAAAAGAGACCCAGTACTTC.

V usage is TRBV12-5 and J usage is TRBJ2-3; 7 bases align to TRBD1. The CDR3 contains 16 residues. The germline V gene encodes CDR1 LGHNT and CDR2 FRNRAP. The J segment lost 3 bases and the V segment lost 7 bases, leaving 13 bases of the junction unmatched. Written as DNA, the CDR3 is TGTGCTAGTGATGACCCGACAGGGAGAGGGACAGATACGCAGTATTTT. It encodes CASDDPTGRGTDTQYF.

This clone was picked up a small number of times. CDR3 protein: CASTAGGNQPQHF. The CDR3, as DNA: TGTGCCAGCACAGCGGGCGGAAATCAGCCCCAGCATTTT. The rearrangement uses TRBV6-5 and TRBJ1-5; D not certain. The CDR3 is 13 residues long. Looked up from germline, CDR1 is MNHEY and CDR2 is SVGAGI. Deletions cut 7 bases from V and 4 bases from J, with 11 bases between.

This chain connects TRBV18 to TRBJ1-1; D gene uncertain. Germline-derived CDR1 and CDR2 are KGHSH and LQKENI. With 3 bases removed from V and 2 bases from J, the gap between germline ends came to 13 bases. CDR3 size: 15 residues. CDR3: CASSPPTGKNTEAFF. CDR3 coding DNA: TGTGCCAGCTCACCCCCCACGGGGAAAAACACTGAAGCTTTCTTT.

For the CDR3, the DNA is TGTGCCTGGAGTGTAACGGAGAACTATGGCTACACCTTC. Amino acid sequence: CAWSVTENYGYTF. The genes are TRBV30 and TRBJ1-2; D not certain. Germline loops: CDR1 GTSNPN, CDR2 SVGIG (reference sequence). V was clipped by 0 bases and J by 2 bases, with 7 bases between them. This CDR3 is built from 13 residues.

The V gene is TRBV7-9, the J gene TRBJ2-5, with D tentatively TRBD1 (5 bases). The CDR3 consists of 15 residues. V was shortened by 1 base and J by 0 bases, with 9 bases between the two germline ends. CDR1 and CDR2 (germline): SEHNR, FQNEAQ (reference sequence). CDR3 nucleotides: TGTGCCAGCAGCTTAGTTCAGGGCTACCAAGAGACCCAGTACTTC. Amino acids: CASSLVQGYQETQYF.

This chain links TRBV7-2 with TRBJ1-4; 8 bases match TRBD1. Germline values: CDR1 SGHTA, CDR2 FQGNSA. V was pared by 0 bases and J by 7 bases, with 7 bases of the junction left unmatched. The CDR3 spans 16 residues. The DNA for the CDR3 is TGTGCCAGCAGCTTAGCGGGACAGGTGTTTAGTGAAAAACTGTTTTTT. Residues: CASSLAGQVFSEKLFF. Full variable domain (remainder filled in from reference TRBV7-2 and TRBJ1-4): GAGVSQSPSNKVTEKGKDVELRCDPISGHTALYWYRQSLGQGLEFLIYFQGNSAPDKSGLPSDRFSAERTGGSVSTLTIQRTQQEDSAVYLCASSLAGQVFSEKLFFGSGTQLSVL.

The chain couples TRBV19 to TRBJ1-1; D is ambiguous. The length of the CDR3 is 11 residues. V lost 6 bases, J lost 4 bases, and 6 bases lay in between. Germline values: CDR1 LNHDA, CDR2 SQIVND (reference sequence). The CDR3 coding sequence is TGTGCCAGTAGGATGAGCACTGAAGCTTTCTTT. As protein: CASRMSTEAFF. Together with reference TRBV19 and TRBJ1-1, the CDR3 gives the full variable domain: DGGITQSPKYLFRKEGQNVTLSCEQNLNHDAMYWYRQDPGQGLRLIYYSQIVNDFQKGDIAEGYSVSREKKESFPLTVTSAQKNPTAFYLCASRMSTEAFFGQGTRLTVV.

V is TRBV14 and J is TRBJ2-3; perhaps TRBD1 as D (7 bases). The germline V gene encodes CDR1 SGHDN and CDR2 FVKESK. Trimming took 4 bases from V and 1 from J, leaving 18 bases between them. The CDR3 consists of 17 residues. CDR3 in DNA: TGTGCCAGCAGCCGAGATCAGGGGGGTTTAGGCACAGATACGCAGTATTTT. Amino acids: CASSRDQGGLGTDTQYF.

The DNA for the CDR3 is TGTGCCAGCAGCCGGGACAGGGGCAACACTGAAGCTTTCTTT. It specifies CASSRDRGNTEAFF. This sequence joins TRBV5-4 and TRBJ1-1; 10 positions agree with TRBD1. Germline V gene sequence: CDR1 SGHNT, CDR2 YYREEE (reference sequence). The length of the CDR3 is 14 residues. J was trimmed by 2 bases and V by 4 bases; bases with no gene match: 2.

This clone was detected only once. The V call is TRBV9, the J call TRBJ2-7; D is perhaps TRBD2 (6 bases). There are 14 residues in the CDR3. CDR1 and CDR2 (germline): SGDLS, YYNGEE. Trimming pared 0 bases from V and 0 bases from J, leaving 7 bases between. This CDR3 reads CASSVGRVSYEQYF. The CDR3 DNA follows: TGTGCCAGCAGCGTAGGGAGGGTCTCCTACGAGCAGTACTTC.

V usage is TRBV5-8 and J usage is TRBJ2-7; 9 bases agree with TRBD1. Germline CDR1 is SGHTS and CDR2 is YDEGEE. J was trimmed by 2 bases and V by 1 base; bases with no gene match: 1. The CDR3 spans 14 residues. CDR3 nucleotide sequence: TGTGCCAGCAGCTTGCGGACAGGGGCCTACGAGCAGTACTTC. It yields the protein CASSLRTGAYEQYF.

The gene calls are TRBV6-7 and TRBJ2-2; 9 nucleotides agree with TRBD1. TRBV6-7 is identified as an open reading frame with a role that is uncertain. V shed 2 bases, J shed 5 bases, and the junction held 6 bases outside the gene matches. The CDR3 length is 16 residues. The CDR3 protein is CASSYPGTGRTGELFF. The CDR3 DNA follows: TGTGCCAGCAGTTACCCGGGGACAGGGAGAACCGGGGAGCTGTTTTTT.

The chain combines TRBV11-2 with TRBJ2-7; D perhaps matches TRBD1 (6 bases). Trimming left V 1 base short and J 0 bases short, with 10 bases between. Germline V gives CDR1 SGHAT, CDR2 FQNNGV. There are 15 residues in the CDR3. CDR3 sequence (DNA): TGTGCCAGCAGCTTAGCCGGGACACACTCCTACGAGCAGTACTTC. Translation: CASSLAGTHSYEQYF.

This chain uses TRBV28 with TRBJ2-2; no reliable D call. CDR1 is MDHEN, CDR2 SYDVKM, per germline. The CDR3 totals 17 residues. Trimming stripped 4 bases from V and 6 bases from J, with 21 bases between. The CDR3 is CASSYPQGAIWSGELFF. The DNA of the CDR3 is TGTGCCAGCAGTTACCCCCAAGGAGCGATCTGGTCCGGGGAGCTGTTTTTT.

The chain carries TRBV6-4 and TRBJ1-1, with D hard to call. Germline CDR1 is MRHNA and CDR2 is SNTAGT. The CDR3 is 13 amino acids. V lost 4 bases and J 4 bases, leaving 10 bases between the germline ends. The chain's CDR3 is CASSGTTGTEAFF. In nucleotides, the CDR3 is TGTGCCAGCAGTGGCACAACGGGCACTGAAGCTTTCTTT.